These 27 T cell receptor beta chains share one sample of origin, sequenced in a study of blood T cell repertoires in COVID-19. Generated by immunoSEQ multiplex PCR, the TCRdb table keeps only in-frame clones and is missing some. Here the sample spans approximately 310,000 clones, about 89% being singletons. The sequenced material came from peripheral blood. Receptors were obtained from a woman between 45 and 65 years old who had recovered from COVID-19.

The chain has TRBV4-1 and TRBJ2-1, with D perhaps matching TRBD2 (6 bases). The CDR3 covers 14 residues. Germline CDR1 is MGHRA and CDR2 is YSYEKL. The V and J ends lost 1 base and 7 bases respectively, with 11 bases between them. CDR3 in DNA: TGCGCCAGCAGCCAAGTCGGAGGGTTAAATGAGCAGTTCTTC. This codes for CASSQVGGLNEQFF.

V is TRBV9 and J is TRBJ2-2; 8 positions match TRBD2. The V gene's germline CDR1 is SGDLS and CDR2 YYNGEE. V was clipped by 4 bases and J by 3 bases; unmatched bases: 8. The CDR3 extends over 16 amino acids. CDR3 nucleotides: TGTGCCAGCAGCCAAACTAGCGGAGTAGACACCGGGGAGCTGTTTTTT. Translating gives CASSQTSGVDTGELFF.

This clone was seen a handful of times. The gene calls are TRBV5-4 and TRBJ2-2; 9 bases are a match to TRBD2. The CDR3 contains 15 residues. CDR1 and CDR2 (germline): SGHNT, YYREEE (reference sequence). V lost 4 bases and J lost 3; bases outside the gene matches: 4. The CDR3 sequence is CASSPRGGDTGELFF. For the CDR3, the DNA is TGTGCCAGCAGCCCGCGCGGGGGGGACACCGGGGAGCTGTTTTTT.

In its sample, this clone was seen once. This chain connects TRBV6-5 to TRBJ2-7; D gene ambiguous. This CDR3 is 14 amino acids long. Trimming removed 2 bases from V and 5 bases from J, with 13 bases in between. Germline V gene lookup returns CDR1 MNHEY and CDR2 SVGAGI. The CDR3 DNA is TGTGCCAGCAGTTACCGTCCGGGTACTAACGAGCAGTACTTC. This translates into CASSYRPGTNEQYF.

V and J are TRBV6-5 and TRBJ2-7; 12 positions match TRBD2. The junction had 5 bases not matched to a gene; V was cut back by 2 bases and J by 3 bases. Germline V gene lookup returns CDR1 MNHEY and CDR2 SVGAGI. This CDR3 spans 16 amino acids. The CDR3: CASSYPTTSGSYEQYF. The DNA for the CDR3 is TGTGCCAGCAGTTACCCTACGACTAGCGGGAGCTACGAGCAGTACTTC.

The chain couples TRBV7-9 to TRBJ2-7; D possibly corresponds to TRBD1 (5 bases). CDR3 length equals 14 residues. From germline, CDR1 is SEHNR and CDR2 FQNEAQ (reference sequence). The germline V and J ends were trimmed by 5 bases and 4 bases, with 15 bases remaining between them. DNA for the CDR3: TGTGCCAGCAGCCCCAACAGGAAACCGTACGAGCAGTACTTC. It yields the protein CASSPNRKPYEQYF.

This chain joins TRBV11-2 and TRBJ2-7; D possibly corresponds to TRBD1 (5 bases). Germline V lookup: CDR1 SGHAT, CDR2 FQNNGV. V lost 3 bases, J lost 7 bases, and 16 bases lay in between. The CDR3 totals 14 residues. The chain's CDR3 is CASSFGHSSREQYF. CDR3 coding DNA: TGTGCCAGCAGCTTCGGACATAGCTCTCGAGAGCAGTACTTC. The full variable domain, its missing parts supplied by reference TRBV11-2 and TRBJ2-7, is EAGVAQSPRYKIIEKRQSVAFWCNPISGHATLYWYQQILGQGPKLLIQFQNNGVVDDSQLPKDRFSAERLKGVDSTLKIQPAKLEDSAVYLCASSFGHSSREQYFGPGTRLTVT.

A few counts support this clone. The chain is built from TRBV9 and TRBJ1-5; tentative D call: TRBD1 (5 bases). V was cut by 4 bases and J by 9 bases, with 20 bases left in between. The CDR3 spans 15 residues. Germline CDR1 SGDLS, CDR2 YYNGEE. DNA of the CDR3: TGTGCCAGCAGCATCGGCGTCGGGGACGGGGGGCCCCAGCATTTT. It specifies CASSIGVGDGGPQHF.

This clone has more than one count but fewer than ten. The J gene is TRBJ1-1, the V gene TRBV25-1; D is ambiguous. V lost 8 bases to trimming and J lost 0 bases, with 7 bases between them. Germline V gene sequence: CDR1 MGHDK, CDR2 SYGVNS. CDR3 size: 12 residues. The CDR3 DNA follows: TGTGCCAGCGGCTTGTTGAACACTGAAGCTTTCTTT. As protein: CASGLLNTEAFF.

The chain has TRBV24-1 and TRBJ1-2, with unresolved D. Germline V gene lookup returns CDR1 KGHDR and CDR2 SFDVKD. V lost 9 bases and J 8 bases, leaving 12 bases between the germline ends. The CDR3 is 11 amino acids. CDR3 protein: CATAWALGYTF. The CDR3 nucleotides are TGTGCCACCGCGTGGGCGCTCGGCTACACCTTC.

This clone has just a few counts. This chain connects TRBV19 to TRBJ2-4; D may be TRBD2 (6 bases). The CDR3 is 10 amino acids. V lost 10 bases, J lost 8 bases, and 9 bases lay in between. Germline CDR1 reads LNHDA; CDR2 reads SQIVND (reference sequence). In nucleotides, the CDR3 is TGTGCCACGGAGGGTGACATTCAGTACTTC. Protein sequence: CATEGDIQYF.

The chain couples TRBV28 to TRBJ2-3, with a tentative D call TRBD2 (7 bases). Trimming removed 5 bases at V and 2 bases at J, with 17 bases between. The CDR3 has 16 amino acids. Germline values: CDR1 MDHEN, CDR2 SYDVKM. The CDR3, as DNA: TGTGCCAGCAGTCCTGGGGGCGGGAGACTCACAGATACGCAGTATTTT. It is translated as CASSPGGGRLTDTQYF. Variable domain in full (rest from reference TRBV28 and TRBJ2-3): DVKVTQSSRYLVKRTGEKVFLECVQDMDHENMFWYRQDPGLGLRLIYFSYDVKMKEKGDIPEGYSVSREKKERFSLILESASTNQTSMYLCASSPGGGRLTDTQYFGPGTRLTVL.

This clone came up a few times. The chain joins TRBV6-2 or TRBV6-3 to TRBJ1-5, with 8 nucleotides matching TRBD1. The germline CDR1 and CDR2 sequences are MNHEY and SVGEGT. The CDR3 covers 14 residues. Germline trimming cut 6 bases from V and 9 bases from J; bases unmatched to any gene: 10. In nucleotides, the CDR3 is TGTGCCAGCAGCCCTGCAGGGGGCTCGGCGCCCCAGCATTTT. It yields the protein CASSPAGGSAPQHF.

The chain uses TRBV10-3 and TRBJ2-5, with TRBD1 as a possible D gene (6 bases). V was trimmed by 5 bases and J by 2 bases, leaving 15 bases between them. The CDR3 spans 15 residues. CDR1 ENHRY and CDR2 SYGVKD come from the germline V gene. The CDR3 here is CAISSYGQLQETQYF. CDR3 DNA sequence: TGTGCCATCAGTAGTTACGGACAGTTACAAGAGACCCAGTACTTC.

This clone was counted at least ten times. The chain is built from TRBV6-2 or TRBV6-3 and TRBJ2-2; 9 bases fit TRBD1. CDR1 and CDR2 from the germline V gene are MNHEY and SVGEGT. Trimming removed 5 bases from V and 6 bases from J; junction bases left unmatched: 7. This CDR3 comprises 15 residues. The CDR3 DNA is TGTGCCAGCAGTCGCCCGGGACAGGGTCCCGGGGAGCTGTTTTTT. It yields the protein CASSRPGQGPGELFF.

The chain employs TRBV6-5 and TRBJ1-1; no reliable D call. This CDR3 has 11 amino acids. The V gene's germline CDR1 is MNHEY and CDR2 SVGAGI. Trimming shortened V by 7 bases and J by 4 bases, and 7 bases separated the two germline ends. In nucleotides, the CDR3 is TGTGCCAGCAAGAGGGTCACTGAAGCTTTCTTT. It yields the protein CASKRVTEAFF.

The DNA for the CDR3 is TGTGCCAGCTCAAGACTAGGCGGTGAGCAGTTCTTC. Translated, it gives CASSRLGGEQFF. The V and J genes are TRBV18 and TRBJ2-1, with D possibly TRBD2 on 6 matching bases. The CDR3 length is 12 residues. Trimming took off 5 bases at V and 9 bases at J, with 11 bases between the two ends. The germline V gene encodes CDR1 KGHSH and CDR2 LQKENI.

This clone came up a few times. J is TRBJ1-5 and V is TRBV7-2, with 8 bases matching TRBD1. This CDR3 spans 15 amino acids. The V gene end was trimmed by 1 base and the J gene end by 4 bases; junction bases not matched to a gene: 3. Germline CDR1 is SGHTA and CDR2 is FQGNSA. CDR3 coding DNA: TGTGCCAGCAGCTTAGGACAGGGGATTAATCAGCCCCAGCATTTT. Residues: CASSLGQGINQPQHF.

The CDR3 here is CASSPPSTGGYSPLHF. In DNA, the CDR3 is TGTGCCAGCTCACCACCGTCTACAGGGGGCTATTCACCCCTCCACTTT. The V call is TRBV18, the J call TRBJ1-6; the match to TRBD1 covers 9 bases. Germline loops: CDR1 KGHSH, CDR2 LQKENI. The CDR3 runs to 16 residues. V trimming: 0 bases; J trimming: 8 bases; junction bases outside the gene matches: 5.

V and J are TRBV5-1 and TRBJ2-2; D may be TRBD2 (5 bases). This CDR3 spans 12 amino acids. CDR1 SGHRS and CDR2 YFSETQ come from the germline V gene. V was pared by 8 bases and J by 1 base, with 6 bases between. The CDR3 sequence is CASRGNTGELFF. The CDR3 DNA reads TGCGCCAGTCGGGGGAACACCGGGGAGCTGTTTTTT.

The rearrangement uses TRBV28 and TRBJ2-7; 9 positions match TRBD2. The length of the CDR3 is 15 residues. Germline V gene lookup returns CDR1 MDHEN and CDR2 SYDVKM. J was trimmed by 3 bases and V by 9 bases; bases with no gene match: 12. The CDR3 sequence: CASNRPGLAFYEQYF. CDR3 DNA: TGTGCCAGTAATCGACCGGGACTAGCCTTCTACGAGCAGTACTTC.

The chain links TRBV7-3 to TRBJ2-6; weak D call: TRBD2 (6 bases). The V gene's germline CDR1 is SGHTA and CDR2 FQGTGA. The length of the CDR3 is 15 residues. V lost 5 bases and J 2 bases, leaving 10 bases between the germline ends. CDR3 sequence (DNA): TGTGCCAGCAGCACATCTAGCGCTGGGGCCAACGTCCTGACTTTC. Translated: CASSTSSAGANVLTF.

This rearrangement joins TRBV12-3 or TRBV12-4 to TRBJ1-1, with D unresolved. The CDR3 covers 13 residues. Trimming took off 2 bases at V and 1 base at J, with 5 bases between the two ends. The CDR3 reads CASSLSRNTEAFF. The CDR3 bases are TGTGCCAGCAGTTTATCTCGGAACACTGAAGCTTTCTTT.

This chain joins TRBV28 and TRBJ1-5, with a possible D match to TRBD1 (5 bases). In germline, CDR1 is MDHEN, CDR2 SYDVKM. CDR3 length: 17 amino acids. V lost 7 bases and J 3 bases, leaving 22 bases between the germline ends. CDR3 in DNA: TGTGCCAGCAAGCGCCTGGGGTGGGGGGATGCCAATCAGCCCCAGCATTTT. Translation gives CASKRLGWGDANQPQHF.

This clone has just a few counts. The chain is built from TRBV7-2 and TRBJ1-3, with D maybe TRBD1 (6 bases). CDR1 is SGHTA and CDR2 is FQGNSA in the germline V gene. The length of the CDR3 is 13 residues. The V end was cut by 3 bases, the J end by 8 bases, with 11 bases between. The CDR3 DNA reads TGTGCCAGCAGCTTTACAGGGTGGGACACCATATATTTT. Translated, it gives CASSFTGWDTIYF.

This chain links TRBV5-1 with TRBJ2-5, with D perhaps matching TRBD2 (6 bases). V lost 6 bases, J lost 2 bases, and 14 bases lay in between. CDR1 and CDR2 (germline): SGHRS, YFSETQ. This CDR3 contains 14 residues. The CDR3 spells CASNLGGQQETQYF. CDR3 nucleotides: TGCGCCAGCAACCTGGGGGGTCAACAAGAGACCCAGTACTTC.

This chain uses TRBV4-3 with TRBJ2-5; 8 bases agree with TRBD2. Germline CDR1 and CDR2: LGHNA and YSLEER. The ends lost 3 bases at V and 1 base at J; junction bases unmatched: 13. The CDR3 has 18 amino acids. The CDR3 nucleotides are TGCGCCAGCAGCCACCGCGGACTAGCAACGGCCCCCCAAGAGACCCAGTACTTC. Translation: CASSHRGLATAPQETQYF.